What follows are 22 T cell receptor beta chains derived from one specimen sequenced in a study of T cells after yellow fever vaccination. MiXCR was run by TCRdb on the 5' RACE reads, yielding one entry per CDR3 protein. The sample carries about 130,000 distinct CDR3 sequences, 6% to 8% recorded once. Sequenced material: CD4+ T cells sorted from PBMCs, taken more than 8 days after the first yellow fever vaccination. These receptors were collected from a man between 18 and 35 years old who received the YFV17D yellow fever vaccine.

This clonotype occurred many times. The rearrangement links TRBV18 to TRBJ2-7; no definite D call. The CDR3 runs to 16 residues. Germline V gives CDR1 KGHSH, CDR2 LQKENI. V lost 6 bases and J lost 5, with 23 bases in between. Here the CDR3 reads CASSLSVTTGIDEQYV. The CDR3 region has the DNA TGTGCCAGCTCTCTTTCGGTGACCACTGGGATCGACGAGCAGTACGTC.

This clonotype has ten or more counts. The chain links TRBV30 to TRBJ1-4; 8 bases are a match to TRBD1. This CDR3 spans 15 amino acids. Germline V gives CDR1 GTSNPN, CDR2 SVGIG (reference sequence). The V gene end was trimmed by 5 bases and the J gene end by 4 bases; junction bases not matched to a gene: 9. CDR3 in DNA: TGTGCCTGGGGGCCACGGGACAGGAGTAATGAAAAACTGTTTTTT. It codes for CAWGPRDRSNEKLFF.

This clonotype was observed at least ten times. The rearrangement joins TRBV5-1 to TRBJ1-1; possible D gene TRBD1, 6 bases. CDR1 is SGHRS, CDR2 YFSETQ, per germline. The CDR3 has 15 residues. V shed 0 bases and J shed 3 bases, with 12 bases lying between them. CDR3 sequence (DNA): TGCGCCAGCAGCTTGGAGCCAGGGGAGGACACTGAAGCTTTCTTT. Residues: CASSLEPGEDTEAFF.

In its sample, this clonotype was seen many times. CDR3 DNA sequence: TGTGCCAGCATCCGGAGGGGCGGCACTGAAGCTTTCTTT. Its protein is CASIRRGGTEAFF. The chain is built from TRBV5-8 and TRBJ1-1; maybe TRBD1 (5 bases). V lost 6 bases and J 4 bases, leaving 13 bases between the germline ends. Germline V CDR1 and CDR2: SGHTS, YDEGEE. The CDR3 extends over 13 amino acids.

A remark on this clonotype: Since a much larger clone is just one base distant, this may be a read error. The chain recombines TRBV11-2 with TRBJ1-1, with D unresolved. This CDR3 spans 16 amino acids. From germline, CDR1 is SGHAT and CDR2 FQNNGV. V lost 4 bases, J lost 5 bases, and 20 bases lay in between. The CDR3 here is CASSSDLQLQKTEAFF. CDR3 DNA: TGTGCCAGCAGCTCAGATCTACAACTTCAGAAGACTGAAGCTTTCTTT. The variable domain in full, with the rest retrieved from reference TRBV11-2 and TRBJ1-1, is EAGVAQSPRYKIIEKRQSVAFWCNPISGHATLYWYQQILGQGPKLLIQFQNNGVVDDSQLPKDRFSAERLKGVDSTLKIQPAKLEDSAVYLCASSSDLQLQKTEAFFGQGTRLTVV.

This clonotype was picked up many times. This chain uses TRBV11-2 with TRBJ2-3, with TRBD2 as a possible D gene (5 bases). The germline V and J ends were trimmed by 0 bases and 4 bases, with 8 bases remaining between them. This CDR3 has 14 residues. Germline V lookup: CDR1 SGHAT, CDR2 FQNNGV. CDR3 in amino acids: CASSLDRGPDTQYF. The CDR3, as DNA: TGTGCCAGCAGCTTAGATCGCGGGCCAGATACGCAGTATTTT.

This clonotype was seen repeatedly, ten times or more. The rearrangement uses TRBV9 and TRBJ2-7; 8 bases map to TRBD2. CDR3 length: 14 amino acids. Trimming took 0 bases from V and 9 from J; bases not matched to a gene: 8. Germline assignment: CDR1 SGDLS and CDR2 YYNGEE. The CDR3 region is CASSVDSAGGLQYF. As DNA, the CDR3 is TGTGCCAGCAGCGTAGATTCTGCGGGGGGTTTGCAGTACTTC.

As for this clonotype: A much larger clone lies one base from this, so it may be a read error. The chain carries TRBV20-1 and TRBJ2-5, with a possible D match to TRBD1 (6 bases). The CDR3 covers 15 residues. CDR1 is DFQATT, CDR2 SNEGSKA, per germline (reference sequence). CDR3: CSAASRDKMLESQYF. The DNA of the CDR3 is TGCAGTGCTGCGAGCCGGGACAAGATGCTAGAGAGCCAGTACTTC.

In this sample, this clonotype turned up a few times. This chain connects TRBV5-4 to TRBJ2-1; 7 positions match TRBD2. Germline V gene sequence: CDR1 SGHNT, CDR2 YYREEE (reference sequence). Trimming removed 0 bases from V and 4 bases from J; junction bases left unmatched: 10. The CDR3 has 17 amino acids. The CDR3 is CASSLGPRRGDYNEQFF. Written as DNA, the CDR3 is TGTGCCAGCAGCTTGGGCCCTCGACGGGGGGATTACAATGAGCAGTTCTTC.

Ten or more counts support this clonotype. The genes are TRBV6-2 or TRBV6-3 and TRBJ2-1, with 8 positions matching TRBD1. The V and J ends lost 7 bases and 0 bases, in that order; junction bases with no gene match: 11. This CDR3 region has 17 residues. Germline V gene data show CDR1 as MNHEY and CDR2 as SVGEGT. For the CDR3, the DNA is TGTGCCAGCACCGATAAGGACAGGGTGAGCTCCTACAATGAGCAGTTCTTC. Residues: CASTDKDRVSSYNEQFF.

This CDR3 reads CAWSTDRAREQFF. The CDR3 nucleotides read TGTGCCTGGAGTACAGACAGGGCACGCGAGCAGTTCTTC. The V gene is TRBV30, the J gene TRBJ2-1; 7 nucleotides line up with TRBD1. CDR1 and CDR2 (germline): GTSNPN, SVGIG (reference sequence). The CDR3 covers 13 residues. V lost 2 bases to trimming and J lost 10 bases; unmatched junction nucleotides: 8.

This clonotype was found once. J is TRBJ2-1 and V is TRBV3-1; 8 bases align to TRBD2. After removal of 11 bases from V and 0 bases from J, the junction contained 15 bases not matched to a gene. This CDR3 comprises 17 residues. The germline V gene encodes CDR1 LGHDT and CDR2 YNNKEL (reference sequence). The CDR3 region has the DNA TGTGCCTCCTGCCAGCAGGGCAGCGGGGGCTCCTACAATGAGCAGTTCTTC. Protein sequence: CASCQQGSGGSYNEQFF.

The sample holds many counts of this clonotype. The rearrangement joins TRBV24-1 to TRBJ2-1; the match to TRBD1 covers 9 bases. The CDR3 runs 14 residues. The germline CDR1 and CDR2 sequences are KGHDR and SFDVKD. Trimming removed 3 bases from V and 11 bases from J; junction bases left unmatched: 7. CDR3: CATSDQNRGLQQFF. CDR3 bases: TGTGCCACCAGTGATCAAAACAGGGGGCTCCAGCAGTTCTTC.

This clonotype was detected only a few times. The chain couples TRBV5-1 to TRBJ2-5; D tentatively fits TRBD1 or TRBD2 (5 bases each). The V end lost 0 bases, the J end lost 4 bases, and 13 bases lay between the germline ends. Germline CDR1 and CDR2: SGHRS and YFSETQ. The CDR3 runs 15 residues. The CDR3 protein is CASSLESGARETQYF. The CDR3 nucleotides are TGCGCCAGCAGCTTGGAGTCCGGGGCCCGAGAGACCCAGTACTTC. The variable domain in full, completed from reference TRBV5-1 and TRBJ2-5, reads KAGVTQTPRYLIKTRGQQVTLSCSPISGHRSVSWYQQTPGQGLQFLFEYFSETQRNKGNFPGRFSGRQFSNSRSEMNVSTLELGDSALYLCASSLESGARETQYFGPGTRLLVL.

This clonotype has a handful of counts. CDR3 loop: CASSPRRDRNEQYF. As DNA, the CDR3 is TGTGCCAGCAGCCCTCGGCGGGATCGAAACGAGCAGTACTTC. The V gene is TRBV7-8, the J gene TRBJ2-7; perhaps TRBD2 as D (6 bases). The germline V gene encodes CDR1 SGHVS and CDR2 FQNEAQ. V dropped 5 bases and J dropped 5 bases, with 16 bases sitting between them. This CDR3 region has 14 residues.

This clonotype was found many times. V and J are TRBV7-9 and TRBJ2-3; D might be TRBD2 (6 bases). V lost 2 bases, J lost 2 bases, and 11 bases lay in between. The CDR3 has 15 residues. Germline loops: CDR1 SEHNR, CDR2 FQNEAQ (reference sequence). In DNA, the CDR3 is TGTGCCAGCAGCTTACGGGCGGGGCCCACAGATACGCAGTATTTT. This encodes CASSLRAGPTDTQYF.

This clonotype appeared many times. The chain employs TRBV5-6 and TRBJ2-4; TRBD2 matches 7 bases. V dropped 3 bases and J dropped 7; count of bases not matched to a gene: 7. Germline V lookup: CDR1 SGHDT, CDR2 YYEEEE. This CDR3 is 14 amino acids long. CDR3 nucleotides: TGTGCCAGCAGCTACCCACTGGGGGGGAACATTCAGTACTTC. Its protein product is CASSYPLGGNIQYF.

With regard to this clonotype: A much larger clone differs from this one at a single base, so this may be a read error. V is TRBV10-1 and J is TRBJ2-1; possible D gene TRBD2, 7 bases. CDR3 length: 14 residues. Trimming took 4 bases from V and 9 from J, leaving 16 bases between them. Germline CDR1 is WNHNN and CDR2 is SYGVQD (reference sequence). CDR3 loop: CASSARGGCSEQFF. As DNA, the CDR3 is TGCGCCAGCAGTGCGAGGGGGGGCTGTAGTGAGCAGTTCTTC.

This clonotype came up many times. The chain couples TRBV7-2 to TRBJ2-5; no firm D call. The CDR3 extends over 12 amino acids. Germline CDR1 is SGHTA and CDR2 is FQGNSA. V was trimmed by 2 bases and J by 11 bases, leaving 12 bases between them. Here the CDR3 reads CASSLSSRAQYF. CDR3 nucleotides: TGTGCCAGCAGCTTAAGCTCTCGGGCGCAGTACTTC.

This clonotype was seen repeatedly, ten times or more. CDR3 sequence: CASSPNRGTNYGYTF. In nucleotides, the CDR3 is TGCGCCAGCAGCCCGAACAGGGGGACCAACTATGGCTACACCTTC. The chain links TRBV5-1 to TRBJ1-2, with 8 bases lining up with TRBD1. This CDR3 spans 15 amino acids. After removal of 4 bases from V and 2 bases from J, the junction contained 7 bases not matched to a gene. CDR1 is SGHRS, CDR2 YFSETQ, per germline. The variable domain in full, completed from reference TRBV5-1 and TRBJ1-2, reads KAGVTQTPRYLIKTRGQQVTLSCSPISGHRSVSWYQQTPGQGLQFLFEYFSETQRNKGNFPGRFSGRQFSNSRSEMNVSTLELGDSALYLCASSPNRGTNYGYTFGSGTRLTVV.

Many counts were recorded for this clonotype. The chain is built from TRBV7-2 and TRBJ2-3, with D uncertain. V dropped 11 bases and J dropped 1 base, with 10 bases sitting between them. In germline, CDR1 is SGHTA, CDR2 FQGNSA. The CDR3 spans 12 residues. The CDR3 here is CAVASGTDTQYF. The CDR3 nucleotides are TGTGCCGTAGCCTCGGGCACAGATACGCAGTATTTT.

Many counts were recorded for this clonotype. One end of the junction fails to match germline, which may point to a read error. The chain's CDR3 is CASSLAGGYEQYF. DNA for the CDR3: TGTGCCAGCAGCCTAGCGGGGGGTTACGAGCAGTACTTC. V is TRBV7-2 and J is TRBJ2-7; 11 positions match TRBD2. There are 13 residues in the CDR3. Germline CDR1 SGHTA, CDR2 FQGNSA. The whole variable domain, filled in from reference TRBV7-2 and TRBJ2-7, reads GAGVSQSPSNKVTEKGKDVELRCDPISGHTALYWYRQSLGQGLEFLIYFQGNSAPDKSGLPSDRFSAERTGGSVSTLTIQRTQQEDSAVYLCASSLAGGYEQYFGPGTRLTVT.